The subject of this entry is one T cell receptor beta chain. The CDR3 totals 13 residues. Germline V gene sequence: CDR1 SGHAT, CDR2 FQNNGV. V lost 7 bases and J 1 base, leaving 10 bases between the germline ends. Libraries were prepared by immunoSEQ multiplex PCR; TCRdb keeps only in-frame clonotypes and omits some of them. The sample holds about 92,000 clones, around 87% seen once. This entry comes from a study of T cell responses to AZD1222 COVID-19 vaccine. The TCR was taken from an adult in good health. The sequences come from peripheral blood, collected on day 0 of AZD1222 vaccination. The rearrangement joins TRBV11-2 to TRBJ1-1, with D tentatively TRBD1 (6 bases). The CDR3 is CASNGQTNTEAFF. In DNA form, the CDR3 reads TGTGCCAGCAACGGACAGACGAACACTGAAGCTTTCTTT.